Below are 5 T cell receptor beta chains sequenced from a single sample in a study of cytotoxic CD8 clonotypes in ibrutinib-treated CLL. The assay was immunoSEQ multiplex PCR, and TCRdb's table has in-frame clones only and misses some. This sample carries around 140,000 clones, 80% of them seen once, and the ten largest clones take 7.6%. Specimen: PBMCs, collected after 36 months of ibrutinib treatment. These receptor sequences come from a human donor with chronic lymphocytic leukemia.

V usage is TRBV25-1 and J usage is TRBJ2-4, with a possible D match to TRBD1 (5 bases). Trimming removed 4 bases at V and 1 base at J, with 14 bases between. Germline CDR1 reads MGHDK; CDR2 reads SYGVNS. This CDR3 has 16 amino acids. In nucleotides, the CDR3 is TGTGCCAGCAGTGCGTACTCAGGGCTTGCCAAAAACATTCAGTACTTC. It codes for CASSAYSGLAKNIQYF.

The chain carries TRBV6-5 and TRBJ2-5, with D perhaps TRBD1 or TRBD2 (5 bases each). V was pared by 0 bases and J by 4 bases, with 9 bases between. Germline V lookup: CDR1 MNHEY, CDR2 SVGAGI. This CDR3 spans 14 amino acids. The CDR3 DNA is TGTGCCAGCAGTTACTCGAACGGGGCAGAGACCCAGTACTTC. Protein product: CASSYSNGAETQYF.

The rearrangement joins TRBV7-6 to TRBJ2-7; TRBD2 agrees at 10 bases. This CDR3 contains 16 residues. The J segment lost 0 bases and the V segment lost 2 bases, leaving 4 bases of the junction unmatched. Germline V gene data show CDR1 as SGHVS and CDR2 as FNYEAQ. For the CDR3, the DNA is TGTGCCAGCAGCTTAACTAGCGGGATCTTCTCCTACGAGCAGTACTTC. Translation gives CASSLTSGIFSYEQYF.

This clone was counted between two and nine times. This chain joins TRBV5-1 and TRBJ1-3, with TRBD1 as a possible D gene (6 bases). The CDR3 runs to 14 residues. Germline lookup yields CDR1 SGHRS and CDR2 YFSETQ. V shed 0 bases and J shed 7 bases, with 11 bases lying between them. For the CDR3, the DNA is TGCGCCAGCAGCTTGGCGGGTAGGGGGAACACCATATATTTT. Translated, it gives CASSLAGRGNTIYF.

The DNA of the CDR3 is TGTGCCAGCAGTCGAGGGGGGGCCTGGTTCTTC. Translating it yields CASSRGGAWFF. The chain joins TRBV6-5 to TRBJ2-1; D may be TRBD2 (7 bases). With 5 bases removed from V and 15 bases from J, the gap between germline ends came to 14 bases. CDR1 and CDR2 from the germline V gene are MNHEY and SVGAGI. This CDR3 spans 11 amino acids.